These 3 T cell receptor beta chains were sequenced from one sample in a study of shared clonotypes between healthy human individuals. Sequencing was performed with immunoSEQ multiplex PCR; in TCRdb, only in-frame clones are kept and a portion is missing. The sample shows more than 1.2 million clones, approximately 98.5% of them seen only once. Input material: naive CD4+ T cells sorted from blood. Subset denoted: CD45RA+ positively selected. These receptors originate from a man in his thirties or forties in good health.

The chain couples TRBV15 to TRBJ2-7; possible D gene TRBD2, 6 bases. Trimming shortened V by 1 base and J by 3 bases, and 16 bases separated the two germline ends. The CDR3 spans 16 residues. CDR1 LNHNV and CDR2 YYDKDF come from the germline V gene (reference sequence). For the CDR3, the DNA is TGTGCCACCAGCAGAGTTAATAGGCGGGACGGCTACGAGCAGTACTTC. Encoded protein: CATSRVNRRDGYEQYF.

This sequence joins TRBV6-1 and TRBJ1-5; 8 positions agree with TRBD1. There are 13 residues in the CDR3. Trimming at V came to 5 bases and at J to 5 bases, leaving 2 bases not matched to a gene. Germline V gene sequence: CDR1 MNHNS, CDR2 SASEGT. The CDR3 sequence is CASSPQGDQPQHF. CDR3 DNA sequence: TGTGCCAGCAGTCCACAGGGGGATCAGCCCCAGCATTTT.

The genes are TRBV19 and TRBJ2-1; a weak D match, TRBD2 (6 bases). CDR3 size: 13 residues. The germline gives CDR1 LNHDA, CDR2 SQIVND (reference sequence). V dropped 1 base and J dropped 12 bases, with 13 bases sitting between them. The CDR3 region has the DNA TGTGCCAGTAGTATAGCCTGGGACTCTCCGCAGTTCTTC. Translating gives CASSIAWDSPQFF. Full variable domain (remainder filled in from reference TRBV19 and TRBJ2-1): DGGITQSPKYLFRKEGQNVTLSCEQNLNHDAMYWYRQDPGQGLRLIYYSQIVNDFQKGDIAEGYSVSREKKESFPLTVTSAQKNPTAFYLCASSIAWDSPQFFGPGTRLTVL.